The 21 T cell receptor beta chains given below trace back to one sample, sequenced in a study of tumor-infiltrating lymphocytes in localized non-small cell lung cancer. TCRdb keeps only in-frame clones here, not all; method: immunoSEQ multiplex PCR. This sample has about 7,100 clones, with just under 75% found just once. The sample comprised uninvolved lung tissue not adjacent to the tumor. These receptors all come from a human donor with non-small cell lung cancer.

V gene TRBV5-6 combines with J gene TRBJ2-7; 10 bases are shared with TRBD2. The CDR3 has 16 amino acids. Germline values: CDR1 SGHDT, CDR2 YYEEEE. Unmatched junction bases numbered 7, after V lost 2 bases and J lost 2 bases. The CDR3 spells CASSLALAGDPYEQYF. The DNA for the CDR3 is TGTGCCAGCAGCTTAGCCCTAGCGGGAGATCCCTACGAGCAGTACTTC.

This chain uses TRBV27 with TRBJ2-1, with unresolved D. Germline V lookup: CDR1 MNHEY, CDR2 SMNVEV (reference sequence). The CDR3 sequence is 15 residues long. Trimming took 5 bases from V and 4 from J, leaving 15 bases between them. This chain's CDR3 is CASSPYRGAYNEQFF. The CDR3 nucleotides read TGTGCCAGCAGTCCCTACAGAGGAGCTTACAATGAGCAGTTCTTC.

The chain carries TRBV11-3 and TRBJ1-2, with 9 bases matching TRBD1. CDR3 length: 17 amino acids. V was pared by 3 bases and J by 1 base, with 9 bases of the junction left unmatched. Germline CDR1 is SGHNT and CDR2 is YENEEA. In DNA, the CDR3 is TGTGCCAGCAGCTTTTCTGGGACAGGGCCCATTAACTATGGCTACACCTTC. Protein sequence: CASSFSGTGPINYGYTF.

This clone has a handful of counts. V gene TRBV19 combines with J gene TRBJ1-4, with D maybe TRBD1 (6 bases). Germline assignment: CDR1 LNHDA and CDR2 SQIVND (reference sequence). The CDR3 sequence is 15 residues long. The V and J ends lost 2 bases and 12 bases respectively, with 19 bases between them. The CDR3, as DNA: TGTGCCAGTAGTATAACCGGCAGGGGAAAGGGGGAACTGTTTTTT. Amino acid sequence: CASSITGRGKGELFF.

The chain couples TRBV7-8 to TRBJ2-7, with 10 positions matching TRBD2. The CDR3 is made up of 18 amino acids. Germline CDR1 is SGHVS and CDR2 is FQNEAQ. V shed 6 bases and J 4 bases; nucleotides not matched to a gene: 18. The CDR3 sequence: CASSARNLAGVRGYEQYF. The CDR3 coding sequence is TGTGCCAGCAGTGCCAGGAACCTAGCGGGAGTTCGGGGTTACGAGCAGTACTTC.

The chain combines TRBV6-5 with TRBJ2-1; D possibly matches TRBD1 or TRBD2 (5 bases each). V dropped 6 bases and J dropped 8 bases, with 20 bases sitting between them. Germline loops: CDR1 MNHEY, CDR2 SVGAGI. The CDR3 is made up of 15 amino acids. The CDR3 coding sequence is TGTGCCAGCAGCCGGGACCCGACGCAGGTCTATGAGCAGTTCTTC. Residues: CASSRDPTQVYEQFF.

The count of this clone is one. The chain employs TRBV2 and TRBJ2-7, with 8 bases lining up with TRBD2. V gave up 5 bases and J gave up 12 bases; unmatched junction bases: 15. Germline V lookup: CDR1 SNHLY, CDR2 FYNNEI. The CDR3 consists of 14 residues. The CDR3, as DNA: TGTGCCAGCAGTCCCAGCGGGGGCAATGGCGGGTTGTACTTC. Its protein is CASSPSGGNGGLYF.

The rearrangement joins TRBV19 to TRBJ1-2; TRBD1 aligns across 8 bases. Per germline, CDR1 LNHDA and CDR2 SQIVND (reference sequence). The junction had 10 bases not matched to a gene; V was cut back by 6 bases and J by 4 bases. The CDR3 is 15 amino acids. CDR3 DNA: TGTGCCAGTAGGATCCAAGGACAGGGAGCCTATGGCTACACCTTC. This codes for CASRIQGQGAYGYTF.

The chain has TRBV5-1 and TRBJ2-7, with 7 nucleotides matching TRBD1. J was trimmed by 7 bases and V by 0 bases; bases with no gene match: 10. The CDR3 is 15 amino acids. Germline loops: CDR1 SGHRS, CDR2 YFSETQ. This chain's CDR3 is CASSLGDRAYDEQYF. The CDR3 region has the DNA TGCGCCAGCAGCTTGGGGGACAGAGCCTACGATGAGCAGTACTTC. The variable domain in full, completed from reference TRBV5-1 and TRBJ2-7, reads KAGVTQTPRYLIKTRGQQVTLSCSPISGHRSVSWYQQTPGQGLQFLFEYFSETQRNKGNFPGRFSGRQFSNSRSEMNVSTLELGDSALYLCASSLGDRAYDEQYFGPGTRLTVT.

This clone turned up a few times. The chain combines TRBV5-1 with TRBJ1-2; 10 nucleotides align to TRBD1. CDR3 size: 14 residues. V lost 5 bases, J lost 3 bases, and 4 bases stayed unmatched. CDR1 SGHRS and CDR2 YFSETQ come from the germline V gene. The CDR3 region has the DNA TGCGCCAGCAGTTCCGGGACAGGGGACTATGGCTACACCTTC. This translates into CASSSGTGDYGYTF. The variable domain in full, with the rest retrieved from reference TRBV5-1 and TRBJ1-2, is KAGVTQTPRYLIKTRGQQVTLSCSPISGHRSVSWYQQTPGQGLQFLFEYFSETQRNKGNFPGRFSGRQFSNSRSEMNVSTLELGDSALYLCASSSGTGDYGYTFGSGTRLTVV.

This chain links TRBV4-3 with TRBJ2-7; TRBD1 matches at 8 bases. Germline V gene data show CDR1 as LGHNA and CDR2 as YSLEER. The CDR3 totals 16 residues. J lost 5 bases, V lost 0 bases, and 9 bases had no gene match. The CDR3 sequence: CASSQDQGTGANEQYF. CDR3 DNA sequence: TGCGCCAGCAGCCAAGATCAGGGGACAGGCGCCAACGAGCAGTACTTC.

Turning to this clone: The germline gene is not matched at one end of the junction; a read error may be the cause. The V call is TRBV7-7, the J call TRBJ2-5; TRBD1 might be the D (5 bases). The CDR3 covers 14 residues. Germline lookup yields CDR1 SSHAT and CDR2 FNYEAQ (reference sequence). The CDR3 loop reads CASSSETVYGTQYF. The CDR3 bases are TGTGCTAGCAGCTCAGAGACAGTATACGGGACCCAGTACTTC.

The chain is built from TRBV4-3 and TRBJ2-1; D is undetermined. V lost 3 bases, J lost 1 base, and 10 bases lay in between. The CDR3 totals 15 residues. The germline V gene encodes CDR1 LGHNA and CDR2 YSLEER. The CDR3 protein is CASSQSVGSYNEQFF. The CDR3 DNA reads TGCGCCAGCAGCCAGTCAGTCGGGTCCTACAATGAGCAGTTCTTC.

This clone turned up a few times. The CDR3 DNA reads TGCAGTGCTAGCTATGCGGGGACCCAGTACTTC. Its protein product is CSASYAGTQYF. The chain joins TRBV20-1 to TRBJ2-5; TRBD2 is a possible D gene (5 bases). V lost 3 bases and J 7 bases, leaving 9 bases between the germline ends. This CDR3 is built from 11 residues. The germline gives CDR1 DFQATT, CDR2 SNEGSKA (reference sequence).

This sequence joins TRBV19 and TRBJ1-4; possibly TRBD1 for D (6 bases). V was cut by 4 bases and J by 5 bases, with 11 bases left in between. The length of the CDR3 is 14 residues. CDR1 LNHDA and CDR2 SQIVND come from the germline V gene (reference sequence). The CDR3 nucleotides read TGTGCCAGTAGTACAACAGGGCGGAATGAAAAACTGTTTTTT. This codes for CASSTTGRNEKLFF.

V is TRBV7-6 and J is TRBJ2-2; TRBD2 matches 13 bases. CDR1 is SGHVS, CDR2 FNYEAQ, per germline. With V trimmed by 4 bases and J by 6 bases, 14 bases remained unmatched. This CDR3 is built from 19 residues. Here the CDR3 DNA reads TGTGCCAGCAGCTCACCCCCCTCCACTAGCGGGAGGGTACCCGGGGAGCTGTTTTTT. It translates to CASSSPPSTSGRVPGELFF.

The chain uses TRBV7-2 and TRBJ2-3; TRBD1 matches at 8 bases. Germline assignment: CDR1 SGHTA and CDR2 FQGNSA. The CDR3 runs to 16 residues. The V segment lost 5 bases and the J segment 1 base; nucleotides outside the gene matches: 8. The CDR3 spells CASSPMDRVGTDTQYF. The CDR3 nucleotides read TGTGCCAGCAGCCCAATGGACAGGGTGGGCACAGATACGCAGTATTTT.

The chain uses TRBV7-2 and TRBJ1-2, with D possibly being TRBD1 (6 bases). V lost 1 base to trimming and J lost 5 bases, with 17 bases between them. This CDR3 is 16 amino acids long. Germline CDR1 and CDR2: SGHTA and FQGNSA. The CDR3 loop reads CASSLELIGGLYGYTF. The CDR3 DNA reads TGTGCCAGCAGCTTAGAACTAATAGGGGGATTGTATGGCTACACCTTC.

The chain employs TRBV19 and TRBJ1-4, with a weak D call TRBD1 (6 bases). The CDR3 loop spans 15 amino acids. V was trimmed by 4 bases and J by 4 bases, leaving 13 bases between them. Germline CDR1 is LNHDA and CDR2 is SQIVND (reference sequence). CDR3 sequence (DNA): TGTGCCAGTAGTAGAGCACAGGGAGTTAATGAAAAACTGTTTTTT. Its protein product is CASSRAQGVNEKLFF. The entire variable domain, with the rest obtained from reference TRBV19 and TRBJ1-4, is as follows: DGGITQSPKYLFRKEGQNVTLSCEQNLNHDAMYWYRQDPGQGLRLIYYSQIVNDFQKGDIAEGYSVSREKKESFPLTVTSAQKNPTAFYLCASSRAQGVNEKLFFGSGTQLSVL.

This clone was detected only a few times. The chain joins TRBV11-3 to TRBJ2-5; TRBD2 matches 10 bases. Germline CDR1 SGHNT, CDR2 YENEEA. Trimming at V came to 6 bases and at J to 0 bases, leaving 16 bases not matched to a gene. The CDR3 has 19 amino acids. DNA for the CDR3: TGTGCCAGCAGTTCTAGGACTAGCGGACAACAACCGTACCAAGAGACCCAGTACTTC. As protein: CASSSRTSGQQPYQETQYF.

V usage is TRBV6-4 and J usage is TRBJ2-3; D may be TRBD2 (5 bases). Trimming took 0 bases from V and 4 from J, leaving 14 bases between them. The CDR3 consists of 16 residues. The germline V gene has CDR1 MRHNA and CDR2 SNTAGT. The CDR3 reads CASSDSWSSAADTQYF. As DNA, the CDR3 is TGTGCCAGCAGTGACTCGTGGAGTAGCGCGGCAGATACGCAGTATTTT.